This T cell receptor beta chain was retrieved from a study of response to subunit inactivated influenza vaccine. Study-level findings and limits: Each seasonal influenza vaccination recruits few new T cells, the authors suggested.

CDR1 DFQATT and CDR2 SNEGSKA come from the germline V gene (reference sequence). The CDR3 extends over 15 amino acids. V lost 0 bases and J lost 4; bases outside the gene matches: 5. There are many counts of this clonotype. The antigen is unknown. TCRdb called the RT-PCR reads again in MiXCR, with one record for every CDR3 protein. The sample records 450,000 to 600,000 distinct CDR3 sequences, roughly 8.2% being singletons. This receptor was obtained from a man between 50 and 70 years old who received an inactivated influenza vaccine. Sample: PBMCs from blood, taken about 24 months after vaccination. This chain uses TRBV20-1 with TRBJ2-2, with TRBD1 identical over 7 bases. The CDR3 DNA sequence: TGCAGTGCTAGAGATTGGAGACAGGGCACCGGGGAGCTGTTTTTT. It specifies CSARDWRQGTGELFF.